The rows below give T cell receptor beta chains drawn from one sample of a study of T-cell reconstitution after alpha-beta-depleted transplantation in children. Each CDR3 protein gets one entry after TCRdb re-called the PCR reads with MiXCR. The data show approximately 980,000 distinct CDR3 sequences, about 26% seen once. The sequenced sample was PBMCs, mostly from graft donor cells, obtained 360 days after TCRalphabeta/CD19-depleted stem cell transplant. The receptors were sampled from a boy under three years old who had a stem cell transplant for SCID, so the T cells may come from the graft donor. Each CDR3 is given with its conserved first and last residue. D genes are given only for firm matches. A row's size may be missing; if present it is once, few, many or a size class.

V gene: TRBV5-1
D gene: -
J gene: TRBJ2-1
clone size: many
CDR3 protein: CASSRASSSYNEQFF
CDR3 DNA: TGCGCCAGCAGCCGGGCTAGCTCCTCCTACAATGAGCAGTTCTTC

V gene: TRBV6-1
D gene: TRBD1
J gene: TRBJ1-6
clone size: -
CDR3 protein: CASTDPGGGSPLHF
CDR3 DNA: TGTGCCAGCACCGACCCAGGGGGCGGATCACCCCTCCACTTT

V gene: TRBV7-2
D gene: -
J gene: TRBJ2-7
clone size: -
CDR3 protein: CASSPQWMGFVPYEQYF
CDR3 DNA: TGTGCCAGCAGCCCCCAATGGATGGGATTCGTTCCCTACGAGCAGTACTTC

V gene: TRBV7-2
D gene: -
J gene: TRBJ2-3
clone size: few
CDR3 protein: CASSLFATHRGDTQYF
CDR3 DNA: TGTGCCAGCAGCTTATTCGCCACACATCGGGGGGATACGCAGTATTTT

V gene: TRBV20-1
D gene: TRBD1
J gene: TRBJ1-6
clone size: few
CDR3 protein: CSARGQGVGNSPLHF
CDR3 DNA: TGCAGTGCTAGGGGGCAGGGGGTGGGTAATTCACCCCTCCACTTT

V gene: TRBV15
D gene: -
J gene: TRBJ2-3
clone size: -
CDR3 protein: CATSRMGPDTQYF
CDR3 DNA: TGTGCCACCAGCAGAATGGGGCCAGATACGCAGTATTTT

V gene: TRBV12-3/TRBV12-4
D gene: -
J gene: TRBJ1-1
clone size: -
CDR3 protein: CASSFVTGLGNTEAFF
CDR3 DNA: TGTGCCAGCAGTTTTGTTACAGGGTTGGGGAACACTGAAGCTTTCTTT

V gene: TRBV4-1
D gene: -
J gene: TRBJ2-2
clone size: -
CDR3 protein: CASSQGVRSDGELFF
CDR3 DNA: TGCGCCAGCAGCCAGGGGGTCAGAAGTGACGGGGAGCTGTTTTTT

V gene: TRBV12-3/TRBV12-4
D gene: -
J gene: TRBJ2-5
clone size: -
CDR3 protein: CASSPYIGQETQYF
CDR3 DNA: TGTGCCAGCAGCCCATATATAGGGCAAGAGACCCAGTACTTC

V gene: TRBV2
D gene: -
J gene: TRBJ2-2
clone size: -
CDR3 protein: CASSEIRLILAVTDTGELFF
CDR3 DNA: TGTGCCAGCAGTGAAATAAGGCTAATATTGGCGGTCACGGACACCGGGGAGCTGTTTTTT

V gene: TRBV9
D gene: TRBD2
J gene: TRBJ2-1
clone size: -
CDR3 protein: CASSVVPGLAGSYNEQFF
CDR3 DNA: TGTGCCAGCAGCGTAGTCCCGGGACTAGCGGGGTCCTACAATGAGCAGTTCTTC

V gene: TRBV20-1
D gene: -
J gene: TRBJ2-7
clone size: -
CDR3 protein: CSAVRRPSSYEQYF
CDR3 DNA: TGCAGTGCCGTACGGCGGCCTAGCTCCTACGAGCAGTACTTC

V gene: TRBV20-1
D gene: TRBD2
J gene: TRBJ2-1
clone size: few
CDR3 protein: CSASGQGTSGAPFF
CDR3 DNA: TGCAGTGCCTCGGGACAGGGGACTAGCGGGGCGCCGTTCTTC

V gene: TRBV4-1
D gene: TRBD1
J gene: TRBJ2-6
clone size: few
CDR3 protein: CASSPWYRGSSGANVLTF
CDR3 DNA: TGCGCCAGCAGCCCTTGGTACAGGGGTTCGTCTGGGGCCAACGTCCTGACTTTC

V gene: TRBV12-3/TRBV12-4
D gene: -
J gene: TRBJ2-3
clone size: many
CDR3 protein: CASTGADTQYF
CDR3 DNA: TGTGCCAGCACTGGGGCTGATACGCAGTATTTT

V gene: TRBV5-1
D gene: TRBD1
J gene: TRBJ2-1
clone size: -
CDR3 protein: CASTEQGSIGNEQFF
CDR3 DNA: TGCGCCAGCACAGAACAGGGGTCTATAGGCAATGAGCAGTTCTTC

V gene: TRBV5-1
D gene: -
J gene: TRBJ2-1
clone size: -
CDR3 protein: CASSLVLVQEQFF
CDR3 DNA: TGCGCCAGCAGCTTGGTGCTAGTCCAGGAGCAGTTCTTC

V gene: TRBV15
D gene: TRBD1
J gene: TRBJ2-7
clone size: few
CDR3 protein: CATSRAGTGEVYEQYF
CDR3 DNA: TGTGCCACCAGCAGAGCCGGGACAGGGGAGGTCTACGAGCAGTACTTC

V gene: TRBV10-3
D gene: -
J gene: TRBJ2-3
clone size: few
CDR3 protein: CAISDRTHTDTQYF
CDR3 DNA: TGTGCCATCAGTGACAGAACTCACACAGATACGCAGTATTTT

V gene: TRBV20-1
D gene: -
J gene: TRBJ2-6
clone size: -
CDR3 protein: CSARDRSAAGANVLTF
CDR3 DNA: TGCAGTGCTAGAGATAGGTCTGCGGCTGGGGCCAACGTCCTGACTTTC

V gene: TRBV9
D gene: -
J gene: TRBJ2-3
clone size: few
CDR3 protein: CASSVFPGITDTQYF
CDR3 DNA: TGTGCCAGCAGCGTATTTCCAGGAATCACAGATACGCAGTATTTT

V gene: TRBV18
D gene: -
J gene: TRBJ2-5
clone size: -
CDR3 protein: CASSPPGGSFQETQYF
CDR3 DNA: TGTGCCAGCTCACCACCTGGGGGCAGCTTCCAAGAGACCCAGTACTTC

V gene: TRBV4-2
D gene: -
J gene: TRBJ2-2
clone size: -
CDR3 protein: CASSLSEDGELFF
CDR3 DNA: TGTGCCAGCAGCCTATCGGAAGACGGGGAGCTGTTTTTT

V gene: TRBV19
D gene: -
J gene: TRBJ1-5
clone size: few
CDR3 protein: CASSIPGDSNQPQHF
CDR3 DNA: TGTGCCAGTAGTATCCCGGGGGATAGCAATCAGCCCCAGCATTTT

V gene: TRBV4-2
D gene: TRBD1
J gene: TRBJ1-2
clone size: few
CDR3 protein: CASSQVVDRARGYTF
CDR3 DNA: TGTGCCAGCAGCCAAGTAGTGGACAGGGCACGGGGCTACACCTTC

V gene: TRBV6-6
D gene: -
J gene: TRBJ2-7
clone size: few
CDR3 protein: CASGVQDLYEQYF
CDR3 DNA: TGTGCCAGCGGAGTCCAGGACCTCTACGAGCAGTACTTC